This is a list of T cell receptor beta chains from one sample in a study of cytomegalovirus exposure and HLA in healthy donors. Generated by immunoSEQ multiplex PCR, the TCRdb table keeps only in-frame clones and is missing some. Among roughly 120,000 clones, about four fifths were seen once, and the ten largest hold about 3.8%. The sample comprised PBMCs. The receptors shown here come from a woman under 40 in good health and CMV-seronegative. CDR3s include the opening cysteine and the closing phenylalanine or tryptophan. Each record gives: CDR3 DNA, CDR3 protein, J gene, clone size, V gene, D gene. The D gene is left open where the match is weak. Rows give clone size only sometimes, using once, few, many, or a class for an expanded clone.

TGTGCCAGCAGTAAATCTAGCGGGTCCACAGATACGCAGTATTTT,CASSKSSGSTDTQYF,TRBJ2-3,-,TRBV25-1,TRBD2
TGTGCCAGCAGTTTAAACGCTGGGCTAGCGGGGGATACGCAGTATTTT,CASSLNAGLAGDTQYF,TRBJ2-3,-,TRBV27,TRBD2
TGTGCCAGCAGACGACTAGCGGGAGGCGAGTACGAGCAGTACTTC,CASRRLAGGEYEQYF,TRBJ2-7,-,TRBV27,TRBD2
TGTGCCGGCCGACAGGGACAGAACACCGGGGAGCTGTTTTTT,CAGRQGQNTGELFF,TRBJ2-2,-,TRBV19,TRBD1
TGTGCCAGTAGAGTAGGGGTTGGGCTAACTGAAGCTTTCTTT,CASRVGVGLTEAFF,TRBJ1-1,-,TRBV19,-
TGTGCCAGCAGCTCGGGACTAGCGGTCCACGAGCAGTACTTC,CASSSGLAVHEQYF,TRBJ2-7,-,TRBV13,TRBD2
TGTGCCAGCAGCCTCACTAGCGGGAGGTTCTACGAGCAGTACTTC,CASSLTSGRFYEQYF,TRBJ2-7,-,TRBV6-1,TRBD2
TGTGCCAGTAGTCCTCGACAGGGGGGACCCTACGAGCAGTACTTC,CASSPRQGGPYEQYF,TRBJ2-7,-,TRBV19,TRBD1
TGTGCCAGCAGAGGGGTAGGGGCCACGAACACTGAAGCTTTCTTT,CASRGVGATNTEAFF,TRBJ1-1,-,TRBV25-1,-
TGTGCCAGCGGAGGAGGGGTCGCCAATCAAGAGACCCAGTACTTC,CASGGGVANQETQYF,TRBJ2-5,-,TRBV28,-
TGTGCCAGCAGTAGCGACAGGACCCGGGGCGGGAACACTGAAGCTTTCTTT,CASSSDRTRGGNTEAFF,TRBJ1-1,-,TRBV28,-
TGTGCCAGCAGAACAGGGCCTAGTGAAGCTTTCTTT,CASRTGPSEAFF,TRBJ1-1,-,TRBV27,-
TGTGCCAGCAGCCCAGTAAGGACAGCAACGAACACCGGGGAGCTGTTTTTT,CASSPVRTATNTGELFF,TRBJ2-2,-,TRBV7-9,-
TGTGCCAGCAGCGTAGAACCCAGGCCTAATAATTCACCCCTCCACTTT,CASSVEPRPNNSPLHF,TRBJ1-6,-,TRBV9,-
TGTGCCAGCAGCGGGCCCCGCGGGACTGAAGCTTTCTTT,CASSGPRGTEAFF,TRBJ1-1,few,TRBV2,-
TGTGCCAGCAGCTCACAGGGGTACGAGCAGTACTTC,CASSSQGYEQYF,TRBJ2-7,-,TRBV7-2,TRBD1
TGTGCCATCAGACAGTCTGGGGCCAACGTCCTGACTTTC,CAIRQSGANVLTF,TRBJ2-6,-,TRBV27,-
TGTGCCACCAGCAGGGGGTCGCGGGACAGGGACCCCTACGAGCAGTACTTC,CATSRGSRDRDPYEQYF,TRBJ2-7,-,TRBV15,TRBD1
TGTGCCAGCAGCCATAACGACAGGGCCTATGGCTACACCTTC,CASSHNDRAYGYTF,TRBJ1-2,-,TRBV28,TRBD1
TGTGCCAACAGCTTCAGGACTAGCGGGAGCCTTCAGTACTTC,CANSFRTSGSLQYF,TRBJ2-7,-,TRBV5-4,TRBD2
TGCGCCAGCAGCTCGGGGGGGCCCTGGGGTCGAGAGACCCAGTACTTC,CASSSGGPWGRETQYF,TRBJ2-5,once,TRBV5-1,TRBD2
TGTGCCAGCAGCTCGGGCCTTCGACTAGCGGGCCCCTACGAGCAGTACTTC,CASSSGLRLAGPYEQYF,TRBJ2-7,-,TRBV11-2,TRBD2
TGCGCCAGCAGCTCCCTTGGGCCTACCCACTACGAGCAGTACTTC,CASSSLGPTHYEQYF,TRBJ2-7,-,TRBV5-1,-
TGCGCCAGCAGTGGGGACTTGGGGACCCAGTACTTC,CASSGDLGTQYF,TRBJ2-5,-,TRBV10-1,-
TGTGCCAGCAGCCAAGACGGGGCGACTAGCGGGAGTGATGAGCAGTTCTTC,CASSQDGATSGSDEQFF,TRBJ2-1,few,TRBV4-2,TRBD2
TGTGCCAGCAGCTTTCGGACAGGAGAAAACATTCAGTACTTC,CASSFRTGENIQYF,TRBJ2-4,-,TRBV7-2,TRBD1
TGCGCCAGCAGCTTGGACGGTAGCGGGAGAGATGAGCAGTTCTTC,CASSLDGSGRDEQFF,TRBJ2-1,-,TRBV5-1,TRBD2
TGTGCCAGCAGGGAGGAGGTCCGAAGCTACGAGCAGTACTTC,CASREEVRSYEQYF,TRBJ2-7,few,TRBV6-5,-
TGTGCCAGTGGGGGACAGGCCCGTTCTGCCGGGGAGCTGTTTTTT,CASGGQARSAGELFF,TRBJ2-2,-,TRBV19,TRBD1
TGTGCCAGCAGCACCGGGACAGGGCGTAGAACTGAAGCTTTCTTT,CASSTGTGRRTEAFF,TRBJ1-1,-,TRBV28,TRBD1
TGTGCCAGCAGGGGACAGGGATTCGACAATCAGCCCCAGCATTTT,CASRGQGFDNQPQHF,TRBJ1-5,-,TRBV6-6,TRBD1
TGTGCCAGCAGCTTAGCAACAGAAGAGACCCAGTACTTC,CASSLATEETQYF,TRBJ2-5,few,TRBV7-6,-
TGTGCCAGCAGCTTGGGCGGGAGTAGGGAGCAGTACTTC,CASSLGGSREQYF,TRBJ2-7,-,TRBV5-6,TRBD2
TGTGCCAGCCGTATTACAGACAGGGCAGGATTTTCACCCCTCCACTTT,CASRITDRAGFSPLHF,TRBJ1-6,-,TRBV27,TRBD1
TGTGCCAGCAGTGGCTGGGACAGCTCTGGAAACACCATATATTTT,CASSGWDSSGNTIYF,TRBJ1-3,-,TRBV28,TRBD1
TGTGCCAGCAGTTACTCGGCGAGACTCAATAATGAAAAACTGTTTTTT,CASSYSARLNNEKLFF,TRBJ1-4,-,TRBV6-5,-
TGTGCCAGCAGCCAAGATAAAGCGGGGCACGGAGATACGCAGTATTTT,CASSQDKAGHGDTQYF,TRBJ2-3,-,TRBV4-2,TRBD2
TGCGCCCGCAGCACTGGGGGGACTAGATCCTACGAGCAGTACTTC,CARSTGGTRSYEQYF,TRBJ2-7,-,TRBV5-1,TRBD2
TGCGCCAGCAGCCAGGGACTAGCGGGAGGACTATCGTCCGAGCAGTACTTC,CASSQGLAGGLSSEQYF,TRBJ2-7,-,TRBV4-1,TRBD2
TGTGCCAGCAGCTTCCACAGGGGCGAGCAGTACTTC,CASSFHRGEQYF,TRBJ2-7,-,TRBV6-5,TRBD1
TGTGCCAGCAGCCACAGGGATCAGCCCCAGCATTTT,CASSHRDQPQHF,TRBJ1-5,-,TRBV2,-
TGTGCCAGTAGTAACCGCGGGGGGAGCAATCAGCCCCAGCATTTT,CASSNRGGSNQPQHF,TRBJ1-5,-,TRBV19,-
TGTGCCAGCAGCTTAAGGAGGGGAGCCGGGGAGCTGTTTTTT,CASSLRRGAGELFF,TRBJ2-2,few,TRBV7-2,-
TGTGCCAGCAGCCCGGCGCGACAGGGGGGCTCCTACGAGCAGTACTTC,CASSPARQGGSYEQYF,TRBJ2-7,-,TRBV5-4,TRBD1
TGCAGCGTTGGTGGGACTAGCACGGATACGCAGTATTTT,CSVGGTSTDTQYF,TRBJ2-3,-,TRBV29-1,TRBD2
TGCGCCAGCAGCCGTAGTTTACAGGGGTGGGGCAATGAGCAGTTCTTC,CASSRSLQGWGNEQFF,TRBJ2-1,-,TRBV4-3,TRBD1
TGTGCCAGCAGTTTAGGGCGGGAGGGCACTGAAGCTTTCTTT,CASSLGREGTEAFF,TRBJ1-1,-,TRBV28,-
TGTGCCAGCAGCCAAGAGGGCAGGACAGGGGGCTGGAAAGAGACCCAGTACTTC,CASSQEGRTGGWKETQYF,TRBJ2-5,-,TRBV14,TRBD1
TGTGCCAGCTCATACACGGAGGGGTCGGAGACCCAGTACTTC,CASSYTEGSETQYF,TRBJ2-5,-,TRBV18,-
TGTGCCAGTAGTCCCGGGCGGGGGGGCAACTACGAGCAGTACTTC,CASSPGRGGNYEQYF,TRBJ2-7,-,TRBV19,TRBD2
TGTGCCAGCAGACAACAGGGAGCCAACTATGGCTACACCTTC,CASRQQGANYGYTF,TRBJ1-2,-,TRBV27,-
TGTGCCAGCAGCTTAGGCAGAGGTGATCCAGGAAACACCATATATTTT,CASSLGRGDPGNTIYF,TRBJ1-3,few,TRBV11-2,-
TGTGCCAGCAGCGCCCGGGACAGGGGGCATAGAGAGACCCAGTACTTC,CASSARDRGHRETQYF,TRBJ2-5,-,TRBV21-1,-
TGTGCCAGCCTTCCCGGGACTGTGAACACCGGGGAGCTGTTTTTT,CASLPGTVNTGELFF,TRBJ2-2,-,TRBV7-6,-